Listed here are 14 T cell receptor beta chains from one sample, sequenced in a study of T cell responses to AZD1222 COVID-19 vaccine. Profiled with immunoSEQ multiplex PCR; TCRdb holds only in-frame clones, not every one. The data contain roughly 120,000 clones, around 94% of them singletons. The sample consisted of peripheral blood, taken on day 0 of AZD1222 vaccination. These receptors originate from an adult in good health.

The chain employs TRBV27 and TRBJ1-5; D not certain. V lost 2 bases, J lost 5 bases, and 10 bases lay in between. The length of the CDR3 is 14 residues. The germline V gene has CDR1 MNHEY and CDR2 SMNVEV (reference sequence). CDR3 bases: TGTGCCAGCAGTTTAGCACAGTTCTATCAGCCCCAGCATTTT. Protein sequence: CASSLAQFYQPQHF.

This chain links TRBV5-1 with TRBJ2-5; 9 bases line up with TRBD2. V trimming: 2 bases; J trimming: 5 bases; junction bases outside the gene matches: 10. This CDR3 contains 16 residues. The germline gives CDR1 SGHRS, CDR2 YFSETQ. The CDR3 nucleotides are TGCGCCAGCAGCTTTGATCCTAGCGGGGTGACGGAGACCCAGTACTTC. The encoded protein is CASSFDPSGVTETQYF.

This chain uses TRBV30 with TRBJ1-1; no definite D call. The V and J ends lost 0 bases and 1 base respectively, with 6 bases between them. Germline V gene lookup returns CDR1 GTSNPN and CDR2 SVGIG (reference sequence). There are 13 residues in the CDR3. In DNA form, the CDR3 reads TGTGCCTGGAGTGTGGCGGGGAACACTGAAGCTTTCTTT. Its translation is CAWSVAGNTEAFF.

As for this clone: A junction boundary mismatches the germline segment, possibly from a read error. CDR3 amino acids: CAIWGAGVFQETLYF. The CDR3 bases are TGTGCCATCTGGGGCGCTGGGGTCTTCCAAGAGACCCTGTACTTC. V and J are TRBV10-3 and TRBJ2-5; weak D call: TRBD1 (5 bases). The CDR3 extends over 15 amino acids. Germline-derived CDR1 and CDR2 are ENHRY and SYGVKD.

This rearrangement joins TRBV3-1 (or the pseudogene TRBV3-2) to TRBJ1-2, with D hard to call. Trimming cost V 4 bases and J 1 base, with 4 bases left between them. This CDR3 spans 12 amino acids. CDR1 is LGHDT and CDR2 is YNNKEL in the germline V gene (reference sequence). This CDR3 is CASSRVNYGYTF. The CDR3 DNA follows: TGTGCCAGCAGCCGAGTTAACTATGGCTACACCTTC.

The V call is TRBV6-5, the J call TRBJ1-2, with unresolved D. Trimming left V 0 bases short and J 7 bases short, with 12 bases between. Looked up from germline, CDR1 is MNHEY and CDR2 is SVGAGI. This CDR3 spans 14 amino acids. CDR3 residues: CASSYSPRGSGYTF. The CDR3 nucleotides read TGTGCCAGCAGTTACTCCCCCCGAGGCTCTGGCTACACCTTC.

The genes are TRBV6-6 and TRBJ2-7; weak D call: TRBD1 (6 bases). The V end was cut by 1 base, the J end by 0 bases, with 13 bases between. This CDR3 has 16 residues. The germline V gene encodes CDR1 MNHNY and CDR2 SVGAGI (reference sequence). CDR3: CASSYFGQSLSYEQYF. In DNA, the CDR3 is TGTGCCAGCAGTTACTTTGGACAGTCCCTCTCCTACGAGCAGTACTTC.

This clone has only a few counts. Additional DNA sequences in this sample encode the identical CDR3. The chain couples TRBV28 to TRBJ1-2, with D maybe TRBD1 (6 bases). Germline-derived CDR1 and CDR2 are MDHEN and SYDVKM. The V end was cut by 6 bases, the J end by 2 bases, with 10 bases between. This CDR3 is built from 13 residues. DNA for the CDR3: TGTGCCAGCAGCTCAGGACAGAACTATGGCTACACCTTC. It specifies CASSSGQNYGYTF.

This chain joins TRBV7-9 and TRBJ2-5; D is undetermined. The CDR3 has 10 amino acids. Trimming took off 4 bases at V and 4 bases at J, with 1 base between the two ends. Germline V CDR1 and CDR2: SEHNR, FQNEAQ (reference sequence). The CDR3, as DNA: TGTGCCAGCAGCTCAGAGACCCAGTACTTC. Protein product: CASSSETQYF. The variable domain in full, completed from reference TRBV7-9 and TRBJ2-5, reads DTGVSQNPRHKITKRGQNVTFRCDPISEHNRLYWYRQTLGQGPEFLTYFQNEAQLEKSRLLSDRFSAERPKGSFSTLEIQRTEQGDSAMYLCASSSETQYFGPGTRLLVL.

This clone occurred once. CDR3: CATSRGPGVEAFF. In DNA, the CDR3 is TGTGCCACCAGCAGAGGACCAGGGGTTGAAGCTTTCTTT. The chain links TRBV15 to TRBJ1-1, with D maybe TRBD1 (6 bases). Germline CDR1 LNHNV, CDR2 YYDKDF (reference sequence). This CDR3 is built from 13 residues. The V and J ends lost 1 base and 7 bases respectively, with 10 bases between them.

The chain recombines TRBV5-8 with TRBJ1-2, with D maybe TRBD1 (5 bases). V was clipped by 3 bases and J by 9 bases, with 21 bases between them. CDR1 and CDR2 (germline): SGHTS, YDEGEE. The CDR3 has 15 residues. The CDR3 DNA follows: TGTGCCAGCAGCTCGTACACTACGGGGCTTCCGAGCTACACCTTC. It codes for CASSSYTTGLPSYTF.

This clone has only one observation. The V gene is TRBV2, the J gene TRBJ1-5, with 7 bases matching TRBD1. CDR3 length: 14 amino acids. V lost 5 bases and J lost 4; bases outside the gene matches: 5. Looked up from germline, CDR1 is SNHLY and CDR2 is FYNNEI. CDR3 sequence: CASSQGGLNQPQHF. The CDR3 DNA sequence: TGTGCCAGCAGTCAGGGGGGATTGAATCAGCCCCAGCATTTT.

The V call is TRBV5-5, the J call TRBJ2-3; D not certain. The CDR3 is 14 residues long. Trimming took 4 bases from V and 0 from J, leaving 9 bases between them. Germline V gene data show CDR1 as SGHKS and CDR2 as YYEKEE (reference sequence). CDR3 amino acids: CASSLAPSTDTQYF. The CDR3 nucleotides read TGTGCCAGCAGCCTTGCCCCTAGCACAGATACGCAGTATTTT.

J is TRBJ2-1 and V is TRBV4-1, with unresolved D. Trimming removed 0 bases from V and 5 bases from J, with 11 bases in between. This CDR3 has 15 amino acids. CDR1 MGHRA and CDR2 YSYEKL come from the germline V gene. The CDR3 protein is CASSQDGSKNNEQFF. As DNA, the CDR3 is TGCGCCAGCAGCCAAGACGGGTCTAAAAACAATGAGCAGTTCTTC.